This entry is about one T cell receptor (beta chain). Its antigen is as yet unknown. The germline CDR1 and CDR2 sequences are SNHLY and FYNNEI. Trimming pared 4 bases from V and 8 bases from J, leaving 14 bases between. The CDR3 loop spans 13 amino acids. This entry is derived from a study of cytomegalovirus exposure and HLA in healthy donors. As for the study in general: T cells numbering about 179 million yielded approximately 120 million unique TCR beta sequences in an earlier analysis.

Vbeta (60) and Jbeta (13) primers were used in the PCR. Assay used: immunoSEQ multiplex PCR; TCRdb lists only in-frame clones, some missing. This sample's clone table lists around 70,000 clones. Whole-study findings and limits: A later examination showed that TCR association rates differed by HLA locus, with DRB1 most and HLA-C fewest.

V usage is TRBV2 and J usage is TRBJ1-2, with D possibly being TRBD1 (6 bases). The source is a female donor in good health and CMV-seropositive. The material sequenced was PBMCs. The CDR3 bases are TGTGCCAGCAGTGCGACGGCTACAGGGGGCTACACCTTC. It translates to CASSATATGGYTF.